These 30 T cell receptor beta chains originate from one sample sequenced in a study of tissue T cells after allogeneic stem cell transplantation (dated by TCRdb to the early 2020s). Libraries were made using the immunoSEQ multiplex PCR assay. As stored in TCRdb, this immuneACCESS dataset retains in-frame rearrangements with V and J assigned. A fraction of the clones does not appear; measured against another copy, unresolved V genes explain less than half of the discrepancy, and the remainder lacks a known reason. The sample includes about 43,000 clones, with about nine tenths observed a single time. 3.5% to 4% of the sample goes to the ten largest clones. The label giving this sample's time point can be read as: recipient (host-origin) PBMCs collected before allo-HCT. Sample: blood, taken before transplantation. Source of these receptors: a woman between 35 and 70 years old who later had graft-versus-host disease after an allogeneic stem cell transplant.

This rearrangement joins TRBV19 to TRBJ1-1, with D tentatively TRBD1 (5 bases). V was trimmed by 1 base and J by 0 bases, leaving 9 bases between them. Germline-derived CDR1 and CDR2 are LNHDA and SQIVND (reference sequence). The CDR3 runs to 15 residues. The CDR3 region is CASSIVGDLNTEAFF. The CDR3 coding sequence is TGTGCCAGTAGTATAGTAGGGGACTTGAACACTGAAGCTTTCTTT. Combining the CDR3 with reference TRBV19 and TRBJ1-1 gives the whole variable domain DGGITQSPKYLFRKEGQNVTLSCEQNLNHDAMYWYRQDPGQGLRLIYYSQIVNDFQKGDIAEGYSVSREKKESFPLTVTSAQKNPTAFYLCASSIVGDLNTEAFFGQGTRLTVV.

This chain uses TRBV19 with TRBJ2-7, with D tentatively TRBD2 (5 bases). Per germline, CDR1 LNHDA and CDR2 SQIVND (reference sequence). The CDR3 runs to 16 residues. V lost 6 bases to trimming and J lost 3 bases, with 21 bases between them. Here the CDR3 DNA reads TGTGCCAGTAGAGGTGCGGGCGGCAATCCCATCTACGAGCAGTACTTC. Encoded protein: CASRGAGGNPIYEQYF.

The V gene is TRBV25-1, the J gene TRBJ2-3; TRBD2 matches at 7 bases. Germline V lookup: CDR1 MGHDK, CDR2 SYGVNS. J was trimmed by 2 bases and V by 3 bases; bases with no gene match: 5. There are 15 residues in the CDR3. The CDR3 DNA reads TGTGCCAGCAGTGATTCGGGGGGAATCACAGATACGCAGTATTTT. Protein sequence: CASSDSGGITDTQYF.

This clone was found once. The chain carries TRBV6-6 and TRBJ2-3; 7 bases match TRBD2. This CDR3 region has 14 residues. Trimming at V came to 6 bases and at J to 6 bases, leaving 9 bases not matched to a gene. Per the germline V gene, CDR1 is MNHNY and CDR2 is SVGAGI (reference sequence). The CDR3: CASSYGGSSDTQYF. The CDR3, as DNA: TGTGCCAGCAGCTACGGCGGGAGTTCGGATACGCAGTATTTT.

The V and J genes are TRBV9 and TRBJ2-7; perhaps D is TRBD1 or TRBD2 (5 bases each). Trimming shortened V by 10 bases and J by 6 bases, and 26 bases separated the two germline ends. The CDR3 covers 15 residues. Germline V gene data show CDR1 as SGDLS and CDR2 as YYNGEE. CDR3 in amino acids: CASNPGYGGTGEQYF. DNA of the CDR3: TGTGCCTCAAATCCCGGGTATGGGGGAACTGGCGAGCAGTACTTC.

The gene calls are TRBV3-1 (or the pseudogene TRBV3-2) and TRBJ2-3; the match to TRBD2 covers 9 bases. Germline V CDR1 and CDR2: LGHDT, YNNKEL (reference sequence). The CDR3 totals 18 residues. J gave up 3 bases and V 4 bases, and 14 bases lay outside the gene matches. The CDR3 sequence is CASSRYGGGRARTDTQYF. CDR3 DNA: TGTGCCAGCAGCCGGTATGGCGGCGGGAGGGCCAGGACAGATACGCAGTATTTT.

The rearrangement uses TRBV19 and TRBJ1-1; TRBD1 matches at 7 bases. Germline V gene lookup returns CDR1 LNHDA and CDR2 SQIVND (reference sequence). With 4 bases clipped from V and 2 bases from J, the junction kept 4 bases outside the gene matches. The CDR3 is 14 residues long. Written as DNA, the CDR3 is TGTGCCAGTAGTAGAGACAGGGATAACACTGAAGCTTTCTTT. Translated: CASSRDRDNTEAFF.

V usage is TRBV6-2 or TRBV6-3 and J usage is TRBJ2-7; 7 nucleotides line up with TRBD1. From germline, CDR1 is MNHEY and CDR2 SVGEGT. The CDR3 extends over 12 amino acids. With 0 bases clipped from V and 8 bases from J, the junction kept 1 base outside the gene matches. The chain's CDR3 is CASSYSTGQQYF. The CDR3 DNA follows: TGTGCCAGCAGTTACTCGACAGGGCAGCAGTACTTC.

In nucleotides, the CDR3 is TGTGCCAGTAGCCTTGGGGGACTAGCCCAAGAGACCCAGTACTTC. Encoded protein: CASSLGGLAQETQYF. The chain combines TRBV19 with TRBJ2-5; 9 bases align to TRBD2. J was trimmed by 1 base and V by 6 bases; bases with no gene match: 6. Germline V gene sequence: CDR1 LNHDA, CDR2 SQIVND (reference sequence). CDR3 length equals 15 residues.

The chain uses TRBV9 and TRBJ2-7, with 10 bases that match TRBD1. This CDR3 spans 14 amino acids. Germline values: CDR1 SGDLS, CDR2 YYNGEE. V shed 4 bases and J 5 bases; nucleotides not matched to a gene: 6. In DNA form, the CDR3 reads TGTGCCAGCAGCCATGGGACAGGGGCAAACGAGCAGTACTTC. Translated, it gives CASSHGTGANEQYF.

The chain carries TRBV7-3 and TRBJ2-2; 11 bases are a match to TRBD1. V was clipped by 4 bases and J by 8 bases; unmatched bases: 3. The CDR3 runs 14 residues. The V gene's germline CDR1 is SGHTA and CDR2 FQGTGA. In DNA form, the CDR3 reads TGTGCCAGCAGCTGGACAGGGGGCGTGGGGGAGCTGTTTTTT. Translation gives CASSWTGGVGELFF.

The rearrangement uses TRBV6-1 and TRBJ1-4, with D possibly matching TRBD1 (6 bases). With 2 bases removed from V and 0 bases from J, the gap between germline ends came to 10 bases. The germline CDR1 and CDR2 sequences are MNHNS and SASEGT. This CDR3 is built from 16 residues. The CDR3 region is CASSELGGTTNEKLFF. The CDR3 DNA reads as TGTGCCAGCAGTGAACTCGGGGGCACAACTAATGAAAAACTGTTTTTT.

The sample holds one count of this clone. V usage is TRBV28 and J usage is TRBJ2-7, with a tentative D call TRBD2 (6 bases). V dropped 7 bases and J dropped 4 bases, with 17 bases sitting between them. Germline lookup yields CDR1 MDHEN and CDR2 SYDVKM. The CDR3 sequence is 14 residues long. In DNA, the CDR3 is TGTGCCAGCACCCCCGGGGGTCGAGGGTACGAGCAGTACTTC. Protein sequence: CASTPGGRGYEQYF.

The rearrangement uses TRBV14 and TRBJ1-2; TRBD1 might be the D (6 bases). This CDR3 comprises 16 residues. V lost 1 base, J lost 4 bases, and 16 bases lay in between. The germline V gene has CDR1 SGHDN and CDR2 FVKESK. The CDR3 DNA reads TGTGCCAGCAGCCAAGGATCTACAGGGATAATCTATGGCTACACCTTC. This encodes CASSQGSTGIIYGYTF.

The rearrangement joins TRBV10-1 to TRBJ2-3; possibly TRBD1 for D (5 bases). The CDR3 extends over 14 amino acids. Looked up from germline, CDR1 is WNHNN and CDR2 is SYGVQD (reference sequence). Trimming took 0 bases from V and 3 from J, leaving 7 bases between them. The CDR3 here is CASSESGRTDTQYF. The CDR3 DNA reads TGCGCCAGCAGTGAGTCGGGGCGGACAGATACGCAGTATTTT.

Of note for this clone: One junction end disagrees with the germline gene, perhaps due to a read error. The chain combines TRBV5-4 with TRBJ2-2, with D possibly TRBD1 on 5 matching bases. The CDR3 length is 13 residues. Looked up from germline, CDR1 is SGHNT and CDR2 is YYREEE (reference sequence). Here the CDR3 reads CASSRRGTEELFF. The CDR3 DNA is TGTGCCAGCAGCAGAAGGGGCACCGAGGAGCTGTTTTTT.

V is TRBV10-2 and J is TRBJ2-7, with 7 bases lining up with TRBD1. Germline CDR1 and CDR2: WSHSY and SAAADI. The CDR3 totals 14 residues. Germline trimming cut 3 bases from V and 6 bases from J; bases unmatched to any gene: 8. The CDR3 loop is CASSDVRGLSEQYF. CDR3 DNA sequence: TGCGCCAGCAGTGACGTTAGGGGGCTGAGCGAGCAGTACTTC.

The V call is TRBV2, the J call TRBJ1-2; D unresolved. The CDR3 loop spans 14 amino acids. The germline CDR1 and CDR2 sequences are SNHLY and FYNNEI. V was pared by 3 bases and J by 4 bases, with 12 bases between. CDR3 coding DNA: TGTGCCAGCAGTGAGAGGGAGCTCAGCTATGGCTACACCTTC. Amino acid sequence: CASSERELSYGYTF.

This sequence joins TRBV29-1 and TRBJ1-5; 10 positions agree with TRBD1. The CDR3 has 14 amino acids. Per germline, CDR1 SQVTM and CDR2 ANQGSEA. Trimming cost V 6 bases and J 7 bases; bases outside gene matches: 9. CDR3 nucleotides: TGCAGCGTGGGGGACAGGGGTAGGGGGCAGCCCCAGCATTTT. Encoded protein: CSVGDRGRGQPQHF.

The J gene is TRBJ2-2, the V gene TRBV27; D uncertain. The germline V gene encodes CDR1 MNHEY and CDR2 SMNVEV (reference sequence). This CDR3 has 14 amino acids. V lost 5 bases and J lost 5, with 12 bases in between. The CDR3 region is CASSPASSTGELFF. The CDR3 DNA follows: TGTGCCAGCAGTCCAGCCTCATCAACCGGGGAGCTGTTTTTT.

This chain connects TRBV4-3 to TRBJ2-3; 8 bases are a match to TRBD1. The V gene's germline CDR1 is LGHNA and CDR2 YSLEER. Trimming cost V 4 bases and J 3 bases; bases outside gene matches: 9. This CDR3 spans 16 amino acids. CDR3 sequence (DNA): TGCGCCAGCAGCCGCACCGGGACAGGAGCGACAGATACGCAGTATTTT. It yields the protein CASSRTGTGATDTQYF.

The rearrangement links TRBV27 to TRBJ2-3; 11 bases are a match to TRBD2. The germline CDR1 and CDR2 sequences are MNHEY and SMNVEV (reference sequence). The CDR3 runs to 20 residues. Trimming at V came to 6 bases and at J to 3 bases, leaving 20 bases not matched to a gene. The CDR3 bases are TGTGCCAGCAGCCCTCCACAGGCCCTAGCGGGAGGTTATTTTACAGATACGCAGTATTTT. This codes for CASSPPQALAGGYFTDTQYF.

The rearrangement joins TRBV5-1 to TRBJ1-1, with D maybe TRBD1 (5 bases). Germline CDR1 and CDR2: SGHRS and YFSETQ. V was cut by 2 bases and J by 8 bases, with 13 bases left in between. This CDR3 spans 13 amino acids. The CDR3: CASSFERGTEAFF. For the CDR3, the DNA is TGCGCCAGCAGCTTCGAACGGGGGACGGAAGCTTTCTTT.

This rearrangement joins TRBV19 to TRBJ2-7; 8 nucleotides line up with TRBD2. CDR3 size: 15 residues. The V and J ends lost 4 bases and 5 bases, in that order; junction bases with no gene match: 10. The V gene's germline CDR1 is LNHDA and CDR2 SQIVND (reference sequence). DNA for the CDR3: TGTGCCAGTAGTAGCAACGGGAGGGAATTTGACGAGCAGTACTTC. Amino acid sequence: CASSSNGREFDEQYF. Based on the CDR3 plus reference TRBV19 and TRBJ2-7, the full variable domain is DGGITQSPKYLFRKEGQNVTLSCEQNLNHDAMYWYRQDPGQGLRLIYYSQIVNDFQKGDIAEGYSVSREKKESFPLTVTSAQKNPTAFYLCASSSNGREFDEQYFGPGTRLTVT.

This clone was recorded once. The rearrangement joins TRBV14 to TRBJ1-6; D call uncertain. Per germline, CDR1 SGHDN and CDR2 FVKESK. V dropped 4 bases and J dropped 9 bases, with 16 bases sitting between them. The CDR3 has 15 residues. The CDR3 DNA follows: TGTGCCAGCAGCCCCGGCGGGGAAAGGGTTTCACCCCTCCACTTT. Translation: CASSPGGERVSPLHF. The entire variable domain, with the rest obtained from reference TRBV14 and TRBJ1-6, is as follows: EAGVTQFPSHSVIEKGQTVTLRCDPISGHDNLYWYRRVMGKEIKFLLHFVKESKQDESGMPNNRFLAERTGGTYSTLKVQPAELEDSGVYFCASSPGGERVSPLHFGNGTRLTVT.

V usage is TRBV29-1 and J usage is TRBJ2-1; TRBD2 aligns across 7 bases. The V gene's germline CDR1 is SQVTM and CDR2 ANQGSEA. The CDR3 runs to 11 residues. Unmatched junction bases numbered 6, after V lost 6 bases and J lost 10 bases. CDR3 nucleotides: TGCAGCGTGGGGGAGGGAGGAGAGCAGTTCTTC. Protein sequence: CSVGEGGEQFF.

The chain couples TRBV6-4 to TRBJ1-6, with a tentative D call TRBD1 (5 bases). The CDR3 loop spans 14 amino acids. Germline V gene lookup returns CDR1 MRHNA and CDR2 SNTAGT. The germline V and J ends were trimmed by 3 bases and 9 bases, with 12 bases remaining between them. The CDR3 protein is CASSDVREASPLHF. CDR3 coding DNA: TGTGCCAGCAGTGATGTCAGGGAGGCTTCACCCCTCCACTTT.

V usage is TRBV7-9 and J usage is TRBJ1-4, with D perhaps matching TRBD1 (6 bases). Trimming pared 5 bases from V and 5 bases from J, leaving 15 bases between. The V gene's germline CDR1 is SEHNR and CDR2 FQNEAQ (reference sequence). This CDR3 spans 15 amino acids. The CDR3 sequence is CASSPGQYQNEKLFF. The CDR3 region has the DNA TGTGCCAGCAGCCCAGGACAGTACCAGAATGAAAAACTGTTTTTT.

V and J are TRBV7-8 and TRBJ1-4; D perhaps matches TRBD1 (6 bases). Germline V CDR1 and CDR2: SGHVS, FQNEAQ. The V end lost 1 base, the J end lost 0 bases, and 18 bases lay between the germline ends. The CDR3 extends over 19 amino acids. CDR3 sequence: CASSLEARGTTATNEKLFF. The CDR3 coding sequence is TGTGCCAGCAGCTTAGAGGCCAGGGGTACGACCGCAACTAATGAAAAACTGTTTTTT.

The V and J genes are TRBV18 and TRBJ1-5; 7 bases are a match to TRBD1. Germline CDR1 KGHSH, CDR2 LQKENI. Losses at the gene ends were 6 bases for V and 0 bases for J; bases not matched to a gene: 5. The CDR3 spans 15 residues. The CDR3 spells CASSLGQVSNQPQHF. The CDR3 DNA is TGTGCCAGCTCTCTTGGACAGGTTAGCAATCAGCCCCAGCATTTT. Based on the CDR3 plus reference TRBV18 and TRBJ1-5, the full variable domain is NAGVMQNPRHLVRRRGQEARLRCSPMKGHSHVYWYRQLPEEGLKFMVYLQKENIIDESGMPKERFSAEFPKEGPSILRIQQVVRGDSAAYFCASSLGQVSNQPQHFGDGTRLSIL.